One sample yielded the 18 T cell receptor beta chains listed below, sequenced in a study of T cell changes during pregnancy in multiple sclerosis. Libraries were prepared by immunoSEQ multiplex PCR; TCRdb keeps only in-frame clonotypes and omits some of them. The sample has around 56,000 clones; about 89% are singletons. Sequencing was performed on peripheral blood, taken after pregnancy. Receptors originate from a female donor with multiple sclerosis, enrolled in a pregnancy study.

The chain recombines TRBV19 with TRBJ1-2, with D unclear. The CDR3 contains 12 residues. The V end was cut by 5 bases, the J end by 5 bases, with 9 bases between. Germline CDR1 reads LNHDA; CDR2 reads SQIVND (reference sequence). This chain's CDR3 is CASSFPRYGYTF. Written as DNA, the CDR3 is TGTGCCAGTAGTTTCCCGAGATATGGCTACACCTTC.

The CDR3 nucleotides read TGTGCCACCAGCAGTGTGCGGGGCGATGCAACTAATGAAAAACTGTTTTTT. It codes for CATSSVRGDATNEKLFF. V gene TRBV15 combines with J gene TRBJ1-4; D perhaps matches TRBD1 (5 bases). Germline CDR1 LNHNV, CDR2 YYDKDF (reference sequence). This CDR3 contains 17 residues. The germline V and J ends were trimmed by 3 bases and 0 bases, with 14 bases remaining between them.

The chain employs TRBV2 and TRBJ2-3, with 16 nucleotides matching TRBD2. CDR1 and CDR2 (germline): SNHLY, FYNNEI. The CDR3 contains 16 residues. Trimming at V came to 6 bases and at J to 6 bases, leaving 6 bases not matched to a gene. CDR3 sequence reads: CASSEGLAGGLDTQYF. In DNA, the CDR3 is TGTGCCAGCAGCGAGGGACTAGCGGGGGGGCTTGATACGCAGTATTTT.

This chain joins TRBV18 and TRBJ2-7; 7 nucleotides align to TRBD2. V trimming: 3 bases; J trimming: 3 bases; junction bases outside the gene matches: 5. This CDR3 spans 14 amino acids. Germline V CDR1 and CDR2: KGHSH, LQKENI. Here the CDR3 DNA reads TGTGCCAGCTCACCGGGGAGGGGCGACTACGAGCAGTACTTC. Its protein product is CASSPGRGDYEQYF. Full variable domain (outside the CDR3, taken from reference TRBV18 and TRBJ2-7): NAGVMQNPRHLVRRRGQEARLRCSPMKGHSHVYWYRQLPEEGLKFMVYLQKENIIDESGMPKERFSAEFPKEGPSILRIQQVVRGDSAAYFCASSPGRGDYEQYFGPGTRLTVT.

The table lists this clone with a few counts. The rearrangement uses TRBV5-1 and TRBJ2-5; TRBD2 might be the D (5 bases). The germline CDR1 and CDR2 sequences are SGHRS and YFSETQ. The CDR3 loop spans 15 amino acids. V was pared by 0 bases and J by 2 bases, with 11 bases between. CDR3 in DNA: TGCGCCAGCAGCTTGGCCTCCGGGGTTCAAGAGACCCAGTACTTC. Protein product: CASSLASGVQETQYF.

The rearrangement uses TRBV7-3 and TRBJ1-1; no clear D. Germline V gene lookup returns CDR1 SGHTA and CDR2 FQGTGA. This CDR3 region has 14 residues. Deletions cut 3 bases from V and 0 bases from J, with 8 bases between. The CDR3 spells CASSLSRLNTEAFF. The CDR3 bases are TGTGCCAGCAGCTTGTCTAGACTGAACACTGAAGCTTTCTTT.

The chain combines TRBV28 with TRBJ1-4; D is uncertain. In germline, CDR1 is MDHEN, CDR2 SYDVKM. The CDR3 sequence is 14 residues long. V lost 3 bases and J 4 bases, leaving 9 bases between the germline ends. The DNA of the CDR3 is TGTGCCAGCAGTTTGCAGGCTATTAATGAAAAACTGTTTTTT. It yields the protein CASSLQAINEKLFF.

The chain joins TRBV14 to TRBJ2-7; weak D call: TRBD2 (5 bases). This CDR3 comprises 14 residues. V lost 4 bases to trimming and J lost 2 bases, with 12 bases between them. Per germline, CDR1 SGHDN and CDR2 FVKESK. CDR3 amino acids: CASSRSGFPYEQYF. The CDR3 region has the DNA TGTGCCAGCAGCCGCTCGGGATTCCCCTACGAGCAGTACTTC.

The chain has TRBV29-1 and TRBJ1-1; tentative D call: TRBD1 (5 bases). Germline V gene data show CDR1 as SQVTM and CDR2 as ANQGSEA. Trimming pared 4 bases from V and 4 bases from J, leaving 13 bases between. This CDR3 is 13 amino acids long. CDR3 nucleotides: TGCAGCGTTGGGAGACAGACGGGCACTGAAGCTTTCTTT. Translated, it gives CSVGRQTGTEAFF.

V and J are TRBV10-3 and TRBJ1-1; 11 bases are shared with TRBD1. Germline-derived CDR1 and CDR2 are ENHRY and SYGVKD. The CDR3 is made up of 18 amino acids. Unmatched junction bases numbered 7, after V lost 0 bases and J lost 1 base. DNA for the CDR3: TGTGCCATCAGTGAGTCTAAAAGGACAGGGGGCGCGAACACTGAAGCTTTCTTT. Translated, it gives CAISESKRTGGANTEAFF.

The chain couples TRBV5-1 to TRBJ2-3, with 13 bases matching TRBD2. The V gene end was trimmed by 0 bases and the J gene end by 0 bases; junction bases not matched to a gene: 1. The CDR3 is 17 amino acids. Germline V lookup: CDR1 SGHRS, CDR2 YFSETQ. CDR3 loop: CASSLGLAGGSTDTQYF. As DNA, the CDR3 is TGCGCCAGCAGCTTGGGACTAGCGGGGGGAAGCACAGATACGCAGTATTTT.

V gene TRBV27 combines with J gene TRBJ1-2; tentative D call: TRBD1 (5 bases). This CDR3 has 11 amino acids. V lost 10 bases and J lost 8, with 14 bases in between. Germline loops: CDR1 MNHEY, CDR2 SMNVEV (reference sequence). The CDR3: CATRLGGGYTF. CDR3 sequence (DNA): TGTGCCACCCGATTGGGGGGGGGCTACACCTTC.

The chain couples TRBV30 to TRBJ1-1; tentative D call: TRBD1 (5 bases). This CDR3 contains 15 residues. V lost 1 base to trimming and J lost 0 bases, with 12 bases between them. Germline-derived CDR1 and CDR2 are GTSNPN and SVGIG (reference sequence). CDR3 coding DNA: TGTGCCTGGAGTGGGAGACAGTACATGAACACTGAAGCTTTCTTT. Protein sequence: CAWSGRQYMNTEAFF.

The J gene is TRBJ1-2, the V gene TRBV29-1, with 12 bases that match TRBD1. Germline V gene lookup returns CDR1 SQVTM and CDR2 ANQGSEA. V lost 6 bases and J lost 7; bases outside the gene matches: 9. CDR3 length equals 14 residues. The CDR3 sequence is CSVGQGASFGGYTF. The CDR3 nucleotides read TGCAGCGTGGGACAGGGGGCGTCTTTTGGTGGCTACACCTTC.

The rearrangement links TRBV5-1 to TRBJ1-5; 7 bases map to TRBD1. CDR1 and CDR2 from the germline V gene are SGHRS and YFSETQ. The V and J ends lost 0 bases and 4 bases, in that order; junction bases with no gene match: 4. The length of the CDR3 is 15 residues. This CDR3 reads CASSLGQGPNQPQHF. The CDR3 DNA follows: TGCGCCAGCAGCTTGGGACAGGGACCAAATCAGCCCCAGCATTTT.

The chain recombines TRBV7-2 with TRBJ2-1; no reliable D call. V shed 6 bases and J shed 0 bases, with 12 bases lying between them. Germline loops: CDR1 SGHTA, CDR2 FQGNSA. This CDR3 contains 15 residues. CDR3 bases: TGTGCCAGCAGTTCCCACTCTAGCTCCTACAATGAGCAGTTCTTC. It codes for CASSSHSSSYNEQFF.

CDR3 coding DNA: TGTGCCAGCAGAGTGGAGGACAGGTCCTCCTACGAGCAGTACTTC. Translating gives CASRVEDRSSYEQYF. This chain connects TRBV21-1 to TRBJ2-7; whether TRBD1, the table's D call, matches the DNA was not checked. TRBV21-1 is recorded as a pseudogene. This CDR3 is built from 15 residues.

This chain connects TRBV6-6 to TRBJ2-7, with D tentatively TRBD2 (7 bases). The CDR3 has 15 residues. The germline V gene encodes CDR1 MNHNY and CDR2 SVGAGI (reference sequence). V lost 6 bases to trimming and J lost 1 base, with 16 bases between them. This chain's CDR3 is CASSPRGGGSYEQYF. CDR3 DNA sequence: TGTGCCAGCAGCCCAAGGGGGGGCGGATCCTACGAGCAGTACTTC.